The clone carrying this T cell receptor (beta chain) was picked up many times. Trimming removed 1 base at V and 0 bases at J, with 9 bases between. Germline V CDR1 and CDR2: SGHTA, FQGNSA. The CDR3 runs to 15 residues. The record originates from a study of blood T cell repertoires in COVID-19. On the study more broadly: From T cells, B-cell-depleted T cells, or PBMCs came the material, which was cDNA or gDNA.

Here immunoSEQ multiplex PCR was the method, and the copy in TCRdb shows in-frame clones only, minus some. Seen here are around 92,000 clones, about 74% observed once, and the top ten hold under 5%. This TCR came from a man aged 70-80 years with COVID-19, enrolled during active disease. The sequencing sample was made of peripheral blood. The chain recombines TRBV7-2 with TRBJ1-1, with D unclear. The CDR3 region has the DNA TGTGCCAGCAGCTTAGGGGGAGTGATGAACACTGAAGCTTTCTTT. Amino acids: CASSLGGVMNTEAFF. Looking up the rest from reference TRBV7-2 and TRBJ1-1 gives the full variable domain: GAGVSQSPSNKVTEKGKDVELRCDPISGHTALYWYRQSLGQGLEFLIYFQGNSAPDKSGLPSDRFSAERTGGSVSTLTIQRTQQEDSAVYLCASSLGGVMNTEAFFGQGTRLTVV.